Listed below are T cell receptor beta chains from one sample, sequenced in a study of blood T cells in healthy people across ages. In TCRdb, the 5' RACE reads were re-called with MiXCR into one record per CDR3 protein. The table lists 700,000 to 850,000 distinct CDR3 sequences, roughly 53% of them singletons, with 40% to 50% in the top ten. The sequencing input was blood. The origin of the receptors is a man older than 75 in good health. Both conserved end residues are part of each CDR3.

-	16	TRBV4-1	CASSQETSARLGEQYF
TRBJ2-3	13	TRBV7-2	CASSTQGPDTQYF
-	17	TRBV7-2	CASSPRLRLAGVGEQYF
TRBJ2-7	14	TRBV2	CASSGLAGAAEQYF
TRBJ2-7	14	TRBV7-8	CASSHTTGADEQYF
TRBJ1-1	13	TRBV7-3	CASSKSGNTEAFF
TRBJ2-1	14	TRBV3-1	CASSQVGRVNEQFF
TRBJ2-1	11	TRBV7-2	CASSPRGEQFF
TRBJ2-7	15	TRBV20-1	CSARIPGQGNHEQYF
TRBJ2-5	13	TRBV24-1	CATSLAAQETQYF
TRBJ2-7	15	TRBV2	CASSEPLAGSYEQYF
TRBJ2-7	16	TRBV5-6	CASSLRVGRGAGEQYF
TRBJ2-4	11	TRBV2	CASSAGSEQYF
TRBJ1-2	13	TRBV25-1	CASSESRDYGYTF
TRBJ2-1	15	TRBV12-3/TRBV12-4	CASSPPYPAGNEQFF
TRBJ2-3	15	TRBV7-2	CASSFRQGRTDTQYF
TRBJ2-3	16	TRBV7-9	CASSLAGGMWYRYAYF
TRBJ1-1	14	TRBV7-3	CASSLSDRSTEAFF
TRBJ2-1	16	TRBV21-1	CASSKGRRQTKETQFF
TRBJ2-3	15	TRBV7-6	CASSPDIAGSRYAYF
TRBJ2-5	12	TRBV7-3	CASSLSGGTQYF
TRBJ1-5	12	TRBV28	CASSLLGAPQHF
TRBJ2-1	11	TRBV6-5	CATEERGKQFF
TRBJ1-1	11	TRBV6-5	CASSRDLEAFF
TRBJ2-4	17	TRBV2	CASSVLVRGNTGNIQYF
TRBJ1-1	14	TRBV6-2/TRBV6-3	CASSSPGQGLEAFF
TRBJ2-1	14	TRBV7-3	CASSPSRARNEQFF
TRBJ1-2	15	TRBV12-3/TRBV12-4	CASSLTGGNDYGYTF
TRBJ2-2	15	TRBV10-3	CAISEGQGVPGELFF
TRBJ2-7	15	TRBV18	CASSSLAGGIYEQYF
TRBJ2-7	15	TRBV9	CASSVDPWSSYEQYF
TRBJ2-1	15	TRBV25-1	CASGRTGGIGNEQFF
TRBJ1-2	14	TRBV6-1	CASSENPAGYGYTF
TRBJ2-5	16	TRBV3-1	CASSGGTSGTQETQYF
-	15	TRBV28	CASSPMPGQNYEQYF
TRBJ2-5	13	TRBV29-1	CSVRRGGPETQYF
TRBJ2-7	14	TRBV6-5	CASSDSLTSYEQYF
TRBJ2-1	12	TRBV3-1	CASSQGEGAGFF
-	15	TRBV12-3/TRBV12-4	CASSYTTGAYNEQYF
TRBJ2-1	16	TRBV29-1	CSVPALAGPSYNEQFF